The T cell receptor beta chain under discussion was sequenced for a study of T cell repertoires in cytomegalovirus infection. This clonotype was recorded a few times. Its antigen is unidentified. One entry per CDR3 protein results from TCRdb running MiXCR on the reads. Of under 850,000 distinct CDR3 sequences in the sample, around a third are singletons; the top ten hold roughly 20%. This sequence was found in a human donor in good health (CMV status not recorded). Some clones in this sample may be carry-over from other donors' samples. This material consisted of cultured PBMCs, taken from culture after CMV antigen stimulation.

The CDR3 DNA sequence: TGTGCCATCAGTGAGTCCAGCTCCTACAATGAGCAGTTCTTC. It translates to CAISESSSYNEQFF. This rearrangement joins TRBV10-3 to TRBJ2-1; D unresolved. Germline assignment: CDR1 ENHRY and CDR2 SYGVKD. The CDR3 is made up of 14 amino acids. V lost 0 bases and J 0 bases, leaving 3 bases between the germline ends.